This T cell receptor (beta chain) is from a study of neurological immune-mediated disorders. This clonotype was recorded at least ten times. Its antigen remains unidentified. Points from the study as a whole: The most TCR clonal expansion was seen in HTLV-1-associated myelopathy, whereas the least was seen in multiple sclerosis, below the level in healthy controls.

The CDR3 contains 14 residues. Deletions cut 1 base from V and 1 base from J, with 6 bases between. CDR1 is SGHRS and CDR2 is YFSETQ in the germline V gene. With 10-nucleotide random UMIs included, cDNA was synthesized by 5'RACE. Over 190 million TCR-beta sequences, together covering 15-18 subjects, were produced by every individual sequencing run that was carried out. TCRdb used MiXCR to reprocess the 5' RACE reads, holding one entry per CDR3 protein. There are roughly 32,000 distinct CDR3 sequences in the sample; approximately 6% occur only once, and 2% to 2.5% lies in the top ten. The V and J genes are TRBV5-1 and TRBJ2-1; possibly TRBD1 for D (5 bases). The sequenced material came from CD4+ T cells from blood. The source is a woman between 50 and 59 years old in good health. The CDR3 sequence: CASSLRQSYNEQFF. For the CDR3, the DNA is TGCGCCAGCAGCTTGCGACAGTCCTACAATGAGCAGTTCTTC.